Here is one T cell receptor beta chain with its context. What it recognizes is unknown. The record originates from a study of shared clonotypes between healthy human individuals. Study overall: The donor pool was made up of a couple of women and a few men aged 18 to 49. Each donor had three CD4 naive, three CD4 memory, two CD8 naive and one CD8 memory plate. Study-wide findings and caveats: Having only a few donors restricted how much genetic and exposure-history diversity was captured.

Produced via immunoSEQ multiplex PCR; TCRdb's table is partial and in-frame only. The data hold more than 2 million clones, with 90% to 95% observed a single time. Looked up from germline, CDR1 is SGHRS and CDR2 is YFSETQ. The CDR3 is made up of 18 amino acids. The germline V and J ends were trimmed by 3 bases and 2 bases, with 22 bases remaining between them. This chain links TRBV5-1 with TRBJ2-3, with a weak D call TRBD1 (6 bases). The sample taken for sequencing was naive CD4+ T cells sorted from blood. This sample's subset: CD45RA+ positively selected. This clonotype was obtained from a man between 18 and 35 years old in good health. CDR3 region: CASSSSTKARGFTDTQYF. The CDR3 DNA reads TGCGCCAGCAGCTCGTCTACGAAAGCCAGGGGATTCACAGATACGCAGTATTTT.